Listed below are T cell receptor beta chains from one sample, sequenced in a study of T cells in Graves' hyperthyroidism and ophthalmopathy. TCRdb fed the multiplex PCR reads into MiXCR, producing one record per CDR3 protein. Among approximately 610,000 distinct CDR3 sequences listed, around 15% were seen once. The sequenced material came from blood. The receptor source for this set is a woman in her forties with Graves' ophthalmopathy. Each CDR3 is given with its conserved first and last residue. A D gene is named only where the DNA matches it firmly. Size values are once, few and many counts, or a class for expanded clones, and some rows have none.

clone size	J gene	V gene	CDR3 length	D gene	CDR3 DNA	CDR3 protein
.	TRBJ2-7	TRBV11-2	16	TRBD2	TGTGCCAGCAGCTTAAGTGGGGCGGGGGACTCCTACGAGCAGTACTTC	CASSLSGAGDSYEQYF
many	TRBJ2-7	TRBV11-2	14	.	TGTGCCAGCAGCCCCCCCCCAGACAGCCACGAGCAGTACTTC	CASSPPPDSHEQYF
.	TRBJ2-2	TRBV27	14	.	TGTGCCAGCACTGCTAGGGTCCGCTCCGGGGAGCTGTTTTTT	CASTARVRSGELFF
.	TRBJ1-2	TRBV6-1	16	.	TGTGCCAGCTTGGGGCGACGACATCCAGGATTCTATGGCCACACCTTC	CASLGRRHPGFYGHTF
many	TRBJ2-7	TRBV6-6	12	.	TGTGCCAGCGGACAGTTCTCCTACGAGCAGTACTTC	CASGQFSYEQYF
few	TRBJ1-2	TRBV3-1	13	.	TGTGCCAGCAGCCCCTTCCCAGGCTATGGCTACACCTTC	CASSPFPGYGYTF
.	TRBJ1-1	TRBV7-2	15	.	TGTGCCAGCAGCTTAGGGGTAGGGTGGAACACTGAAGCTTTCTTT	CASSLGVGWNTEAFF
many	TRBJ1-2	TRBV6-5	14	.	TGTGCCAGCAGTTACCGCGGGGGGGATTATGGCTACACCTTC	CASSYRGGDYGYTF
.	TRBJ1-1	TRBV6-1	13	TRBD1	TGTGCCAGCAGTGGGGACAGTCGGACTGAAGCTTTCTTT	CASSGDSRTEAFF
many	TRBJ1-1	TRBV19	14	TRBD1	TGTGCCAGTAGTATAACCGGGACAGGGGATGAAGCTTTCTTT	CASSITGTGDEAFF
many	TRBJ1-1	TRBV27	13	.	TGTGCCAGCAGTCCCACCGGTATTATAGAAGCTTTCTTT	CASSPTGIIEAFF
.	TRBJ2-2	TRBV6-2/TRBV6-3	15	TRBD2	TGTGCCAGCAGAGAGACTAGCGGGAGCGGCGGGGAGCTGTTTTTT	CASRETSGSGGELFF
many	TRBJ1-1	TRBV14	15	TRBD1	TGTGCCAGCAGCCACCGGACAGGGCTGAACACTGAAGCTTTCTTT	CASSHRTGLNTEAFF
many	TRBJ1-1	TRBV27	14	.	TGTGCCAGCAGTTTAGGCCTGATTAACACTGAAGCTTTCTTT	CASSLGLINTEAFF
.	TRBJ1-2	TRBV6-1	13	.	TGTGCCAGCACCCGCGGAGTCTCGGGTGGCTACACCTTC	CASTRGVSGGYTF
many	TRBJ2-5	TRBV20-1	13	TRBD1	TGCAGTGCTCGGGGACAGGGGAGGGAGACCCAGTACTTC	CSARGQGRETQYF
many	TRBJ2-7	TRBV28	13	.	TGTGCCAGCAGTTCAAGGACAGTCTACGAGCAGTACTTC	CASSSRTVYEQYF
many	TRBJ2-7	TRBV29-1	11	.	TGCAGCGTTATTGCCCAATACGAGCAGTACTTC	CSVIAQYEQYF
many	TRBJ2-7	TRBV15	13	.	TGTGCCACCAGCAGAGACACCAATTACGAGCAGTACTTC	CATSRDTNYEQYF
few	TRBJ2-5	TRBV11-2	13	.	TGTGCCAGCAGGGATGGTCACAGGGAGACCCAGTACTTC	CASRDGHRETQYF
many	TRBJ2-5	TRBV29-1	14	.	TGCAGCGTTCACCCGCAGGGCGGACTGGAGACCCAGTACTTC	CSVHPQGGLETQYF
many	TRBJ1-5	TRBV20-1	13	.	TGCAGTGCTAGCCCCACAGGGTTTCAGCCCCAGCATTTT	CSASPTGFQPQHF
few	TRBJ2-2	TRBV20-1	16	TRBD2	TGCAGTGCTAGAGATCAACAAGCGGGAGAGACCGGGGAGCTGTTTTTT	CSARDQQAGETGELFF
many	TRBJ2-5	TRBV30	15	TRBD1	TGTGCCTGGACCAGGGACAGGGGGGACCAAGAGACCCAGTACTTC	CAWTRDRGDQETQYF
.	TRBJ1-1	TRBV5-5	14	.	TGTGCCAGCAGTCCCCAGGTTTTAAACACTGAAGCTTTCTTT	CASSPQVLNTEAFF
many	TRBJ2-7	TRBV29-1	12	.	TGCAGCGTCTCGGCGGGTCCCTACGAGCAGTACTTC	CSVSAGPYEQYF
.	TRBJ2-5	TRBV7-2	14	.	TGTGCCAGCAGCTCAGTTGACATGAGGGAGACCCAGTACTTC	CASSSVDMRETQYF
.	TRBJ1-6	TRBV5-6	14	.	TGTGCCAGCAGCTCGGGAGGTCGGGATTCACCCCTCCACTTT	CASSSGGRDSPLHF
many	TRBJ1-5	TRBV10-3	13	.	TGTGCCATCAGACGGGAGCGGAACCAGCCCCAGCATTTT	CAIRRERNQPQHF
many	TRBJ1-5	TRBV6-1	16	.	TGTGCCAGCAGTGGATTAGTACTGACAGCGGATCAGCCCCAGCATTTT	CASSGLVLTADQPQHF
many	TRBJ1-1	TRBV11-1	16	TRBD1	TGTGCCAGCAGCCCCCAGACAGGGCTGGCGAACACTGAAGCTTTCTTT	CASSPQTGLANTEAFF